The 20 T cell receptor beta chains below were found in one sample sequenced in a study of T cells after posttransplantation cyclophosphamide. Cells defined as naive were viable CD3+CD4+ or CD3+CD8+ and CCR7+CD45RA+CD45RO-CD95-CD27+CD28+. Clones were sequenced by immunoSEQ multiplex PCR, and TCRdb holds only the in-frame ones, with some missing. The sample lists fewer than 40,000 clones, 80% to 95% occurring once. Specimen: naive CD4+ T cells sorted from PBMCs. All receptors come from a woman in her sixties in good health, CMV-negative, and a related stem cell transplant donor.

The rearrangement joins TRBV2 to TRBJ2-3; D remains unclear. Germline CDR1 reads SNHLY; CDR2 reads FYNNEI. Trimming stripped 1 base from V and 8 bases from J, with 10 bases between. CDR3 length equals 13 residues. This CDR3 is CASSEVFTGTQYF. The DNA for the CDR3 is TGTGCCAGCAGTGAAGTCTTTACGGGTACGCAGTATTTT.

The gene calls are TRBV28 and TRBJ1-2; no reliable D call. There are 13 residues in the CDR3. Germline lookup yields CDR1 MDHEN and CDR2 SYDVKM. The V end lost 2 bases, the J end lost 7 bases, and 11 bases lay between the germline ends. The CDR3 loop is CASSLDLAGGYTF. The CDR3 nucleotides are TGTGCCAGCAGTTTAGACCTGGCGGGTGGCTACACCTTC.

This chain connects TRBV28 to TRBJ2-5; TRBD2 agrees at 8 bases. Germline CDR1 is MDHEN and CDR2 is SYDVKM. This CDR3 comprises 14 residues. The ends lost 1 base at V and 2 bases at J; junction bases unmatched: 0. The CDR3 protein is CASSLSGGQETQYF. CDR3 bases: TGTGCCAGCAGTTTATCGGGGGGGCAAGAGACCCAGTACTTC.

This chain joins TRBV6-1 and TRBJ2-7; 7 bases map to TRBD1. Germline CDR1 is MNHNS and CDR2 is SASEGT. V lost 3 bases to trimming and J lost 6 bases; unmatched junction nucleotides: 5. The CDR3 loop spans 13 amino acids. CDR3 nucleotides: TGTGCCAGCAGTGACCTCGGGACAGTCGAGCAGTACTTC. Protein sequence: CASSDLGTVEQYF.

This chain connects TRBV19 to TRBJ2-7, with D possibly being TRBD1 (6 bases). The CDR3 contains 15 residues. Trimming removed 4 bases from V and 3 bases from J, with 16 bases in between. Germline CDR1 and CDR2: LNHDA and SQIVND (reference sequence). In DNA form, the CDR3 reads TGTGCCAGTAGTACCTCCGGGACACATCTCTACGAGCAGTACTTC. This gives the protein CASSTSGTHLYEQYF.

This chain uses TRBV7-2 with TRBJ2-1, with 12 bases lining up with TRBD2. The germline V gene encodes CDR1 SGHTA and CDR2 FQGNSA. This CDR3 spans 16 amino acids. Losses at the gene ends were 1 base for V and 9 bases for J; bases not matched to a gene: 7. Here the CDR3 DNA reads TGTGCCAGCAGCTTAGGGTTACTAGCGGGGGGAGGTGAGCAGTTCTTC. Translated: CASSLGLLAGGGEQFF.

The chain couples TRBV10-2 to TRBJ2-3, with 9 bases lining up with TRBD1. The germline gives CDR1 WSHSY, CDR2 SAAADI. This CDR3 has 16 residues. J gave up 5 bases and V 6 bases, and 12 bases lay outside the gene matches. CDR3: CASRASFTGGIDTQYF. CDR3 in DNA: TGCGCCAGCAGGGCCTCATTTACAGGGGGCATAGATACGCAGTATTTT.

This chain uses TRBV28 with TRBJ1-2, with 8 bases aligning to TRBD1. CDR3 length: 12 residues. V was clipped by 8 bases and J by 8 bases; unmatched bases: 7. Per germline, CDR1 MDHEN and CDR2 SYDVKM. CDR3 sequence (DNA): TGTGCCAGCCAGGGGGCAGGAGGGGGCTACACCTTC. Translated, it gives CASQGAGGGYTF.

This clone is a singleton in its sample. V and J are TRBV9 and TRBJ2-7, with TRBD2 matching over 10 bases. There are 16 residues in the CDR3. Per germline, CDR1 SGDLS and CDR2 YYNGEE. J gave up 4 bases and V 0 bases, and 7 bases lay outside the gene matches. The CDR3 loop reads CASSVGAAGGPYEQYF. The CDR3 DNA follows: TGTGCCAGCAGCGTAGGTGCAGCGGGAGGGCCATACGAGCAGTACTTC.

This chain joins TRBV7-2 and TRBJ2-1, with TRBD1 identical over 8 bases. Germline lookup yields CDR1 SGHTA and CDR2 FQGNSA. The CDR3 contains 15 residues. After removal of 5 bases from V and 0 bases from J, the junction contained 3 bases not matched to a gene. CDR3 amino acids: CASSVTGDSYNEQFF. Written as DNA, the CDR3 is TGTGCCAGCAGCGTGACAGGGGACTCCTACAATGAGCAGTTCTTC.

V is TRBV6-5 and J is TRBJ2-7; 7 bases map to TRBD2. CDR1 is MNHEY, CDR2 SVGAGI, per germline. The CDR3 is made up of 15 amino acids. The V and J ends lost 6 bases and 0 bases, in that order; junction bases with no gene match: 8. The CDR3 sequence is CASSFTGTTSYEQYF. CDR3 nucleotide sequence: TGTGCCAGCAGCTTTACCGGGACTACCTCCTACGAGCAGTACTTC.

The genes are TRBV25-1 and TRBJ1-5, with no clear D. This CDR3 has 13 residues. CDR1 is MGHDK, CDR2 SYGVNS, per germline. The V and J ends lost 6 bases and 2 bases respectively, with 8 bases between them. CDR3 DNA: TGTGCCAGCAGGAGTGGAGGCAATCAGCCCCAGCATTTT. Translated: CASRSGGNQPQHF. The whole variable domain, filled in from reference TRBV25-1 and TRBJ1-5, reads EADIYQTPRYLVIGTGKKITLECSQTMGHDKMYWYQQDPGMELHLIHYSYGVNSTEKGDLSSESTVSRIRTEHFPLTLESARPSHTSQYLCASRSGGNQPQHFGDGTRLSIL.

The chain employs TRBV9 and TRBJ2-1; weak D call: TRBD1 (6 bases). Germline assignment: CDR1 SGDLS and CDR2 YYNGEE. V shed 6 bases and J shed 9 bases, with 16 bases lying between them. The CDR3 totals 13 residues. The CDR3 loop reads CASTLNGGREQFF. In DNA form, the CDR3 reads TGTGCCAGCACCCTAAATGGGGGCCGTGAGCAGTTCTTC.

The table lists this clone with a count of one. This chain uses TRBV5-1 with TRBJ2-3; 7 bases agree with TRBD2. Germline trimming cut 4 bases from V and 7 bases from J; bases unmatched to any gene: 15. Germline V lookup: CDR1 SGHRS, CDR2 YFSETQ. The CDR3 consists of 16 residues. The DNA for the CDR3 is TGCGCCAGCAGCCCGAGGGTGGGGGGGGAGGAACATACGCAGTATTTT. This codes for CASSPRVGGEEHTQYF. The complete variable domain, with remaining parts taken from reference TRBV5-1 and TRBJ2-3, reads KAGVTQTPRYLIKTRGQQVTLSCSPISGHRSVSWYQQTPGQGLQFLFEYFSETQRNKGNFPGRFSGRQFSNSRSEMNVSTLELGDSALYLCASSPRVGGEEHTQYFGPGTRLTVL.

In its sample, this clone was seen once. The chain links TRBV6-5 to TRBJ2-1, with unresolved D. CDR1 and CDR2 (germline): MNHEY, SVGAGI. The V end was cut by 2 bases, the J end by 3 bases, with 5 bases between. This CDR3 region has 13 residues. The CDR3 sequence is CASSYTFYNEQFF. The CDR3 coding sequence is TGTGCCAGCAGTTACACATTCTACAATGAGCAGTTCTTC.

The chain joins TRBV27 to TRBJ2-1; 7 positions match TRBD1. CDR1 and CDR2 (germline): MNHEY, SMNVEV (reference sequence). There are 13 residues in the CDR3. The J segment lost 5 bases and the V segment lost 8 bases, leaving 6 bases of the junction unmatched. The DNA for the CDR3 is TGTGCCAGCCCACAGGGGAAACACAATGAGCAGTTCTTC. It yields the protein CASPQGKHNEQFF.

This clone has just one count. The chain employs TRBV15 and TRBJ2-2; D unresolved. CDR1 and CDR2 from the germline V gene are LNHNV and YYDKDF (reference sequence). The ends were cut back, 7 bases at V and 5 bases at J, with 20 bases in the middle. This CDR3 region has 16 residues. The CDR3 loop is CATKDIKVHRTGELFF. The CDR3 nucleotides read TGTGCCACCAAAGACATTAAGGTCCACCGGACCGGGGAGCTGTTTTTT.

The V and J genes are TRBV9 and TRBJ2-7, with 8 bases aligning to TRBD2. The CDR3 is made up of 16 amino acids. V lost 2 bases and J lost 6; bases outside the gene matches: 13. The germline gives CDR1 SGDLS, CDR2 YYNGEE. In DNA form, the CDR3 reads TGTGCCAGCAGCGTTGGTGCAGCGGGAGATAGGGGCGAGCAGTACTTC. Translation: CASSVGAAGDRGEQYF.

The chain employs TRBV27 and TRBJ2-1; 8 bases are shared with TRBD1. V lost 4 bases, J lost 10 bases, and 15 bases stayed unmatched. The CDR3 spans 16 residues. CDR1 and CDR2 (germline): MNHEY, SMNVEV (reference sequence). The CDR3 bases are TGTGCCAGCAGTTCAAGCCCCCAGGGGGCGAGGGGGGAGCAGTTCTTC. Protein sequence: CASSSSPQGARGEQFF.

The chain joins TRBV7-8 to TRBJ1-2, with D perhaps matching TRBD1 (6 bases). CDR3 size: 15 residues. The germline V gene has CDR1 SGHVS and CDR2 FQNEAQ. Trimming shortened V by 1 base and J by 5 bases, and 14 bases separated the two germline ends. CDR3 residues: CASSLEHREGYGYTF. CDR3 in DNA: TGTGCCAGCAGCTTAGAACACAGGGAAGGGTATGGCTACACCTTC.